Below are 9 T cell receptor beta chains sequenced from a single sample in a study of OX40 agonist ivuxolimab in advanced cancers. TCRdb's copy holds only in-frame clones and misses some; the assay was immunoSEQ multiplex PCR. This table has 60,000 or so clones, 85% to 95% appearing once. Sequenced material: CD4+ or CD8+ T cells sorted from blood, taken in a trial of the OX40 agonist ivuxolimab. Source of these receptors: an adult with an advanced solid tumor such as melanoma, head and neck, liver or kidney cancer.

The rearrangement links TRBV29-1 to TRBJ1-3; D ambiguous. Germline CDR1 reads SQVTM; CDR2 reads ANQGSEA. The CDR3 has 11 amino acids. V dropped 8 bases and J dropped 0 bases, with 5 bases sitting between them. The CDR3 DNA follows: TGCAGCTCGATCTCTGGAAACACCATATATTTT. As protein: CSSISGNTIYF.

The chain links TRBV7-2 to TRBJ1-2; D gene ambiguous. The CDR3 contains 13 residues. CDR1 SGHTA and CDR2 FQGNSA come from the germline V gene. Trimming shortened V by 0 bases and J by 2 bases, and 4 bases separated the two germline ends. CDR3 DNA sequence: TGTGCCAGCAGCTTAGCACAAAACTATGGCTACACCTTC. This sequence encodes CASSLAQNYGYTF.

This chain links TRBV13 with TRBJ1-2; 8 positions agree with TRBD1. Germline-derived CDR1 and CDR2 are PRHDT and FYEKMQ (reference sequence). The CDR3 consists of 15 residues. Trimming at V came to 2 bases and at J to 4 bases, leaving 6 bases not matched to a gene. CDR3 sequence: CASSLQGAFSYGYTF. CDR3 coding DNA: TGTGCCAGCAGCTTACAGGGGGCTTTCTCCTATGGCTACACCTTC.

The chain is built from TRBV9 and TRBJ2-7; D possibly corresponds to TRBD2 (5 bases). In germline, CDR1 is SGDLS, CDR2 YYNGEE. V lost 3 bases and J lost 3, with 10 bases in between. The CDR3 is 13 amino acids. This CDR3 is CASSDPSGYEQYF. CDR3 bases: TGTGCCAGCAGCGACCCCAGCGGCTACGAGCAGTACTTC.

The chain recombines TRBV9 with TRBJ2-3; D may be TRBD1 (6 bases). V dropped 4 bases and J dropped 0 bases, with 15 bases sitting between them. The CDR3 has 16 residues. Germline CDR1 and CDR2: SGDLS and YYNGEE. Here the CDR3 reads CASSTPRTASTDTQYF. For the CDR3, the DNA is TGTGCCAGCAGCACACCCCGGACAGCCAGCACAGATACGCAGTATTTT.

The gene calls are TRBV7-9 and TRBJ1-2; TRBD1 might be the D (6 bases). From germline, CDR1 is SEHNR and CDR2 FQNEAQ (reference sequence). The germline V and J ends were trimmed by 1 base and 1 base, with 13 bases remaining between them. The CDR3 covers 16 residues. The CDR3 DNA follows: TGTGCCAGCAGCTTAGGGGGGGCCAACATTAACTATGGCTACACCTTC. Its translation is CASSLGGANINYGYTF.

The chain combines TRBV25-1 with TRBJ1-1; 7 nucleotides match TRBD1. V lost 2 bases to trimming and J lost 0 bases; unmatched junction nucleotides: 3. The CDR3 has 15 residues. The germline gives CDR1 MGHDK, CDR2 SYGVNS. The CDR3 DNA reads TGTGCCAGCAGTGAACAGGGGGAGGTGAACACTGAAGCTTTCTTT. Its protein product is CASSEQGEVNTEAFF.

The chain carries TRBV7-9 and TRBJ2-7; weak D call: TRBD1 (5 bases). The CDR3 runs 14 residues. Looked up from germline, CDR1 is SEHNR and CDR2 is FQNEAQ (reference sequence). Trimming stripped 5 bases from V and 5 bases from J, with 16 bases between. This CDR3 reads CASSPTAGYDEQYF. The CDR3 DNA reads as TGTGCCAGCAGCCCAACAGCAGGGTACGACGAGCAGTACTTC.

In DNA, the CDR3 is TGCAGCGTTCTCGGGAGGGCCGCCGAGCAGTACTTC. Encoded protein: CSVLGRAAEQYF. This rearrangement joins TRBV29-1 to TRBJ2-7, with 8 bases fitting TRBD2. V shed 5 bases, J shed 6 bases, and the junction held 6 bases outside the gene matches. CDR1 is SQVTM and CDR2 is ANQGSEA in the germline V gene. The CDR3 totals 12 residues.